This T cell receptor beta chain stems from a study of molecular identifiers for immune sequencing clone quantification. Each CDR3 protein gets one entry after TCRdb re-called the PCR reads with MiXCR. Here the sample spans about 98,000 distinct CDR3 sequences, less than 35% being singletons. Germline CDR1 and CDR2: SGHDN and FVKESK. The CDR3 runs to 15 residues. The V and J ends lost 4 bases and 4 bases respectively, with 15 bases between them. This clonotype was detected many times. The receptor was derived from a human donor in good health. Some libraries in this study had Jurkat cell RNA spiked in. The rearrangement links TRBV14 to TRBJ2-3; D perhaps matches TRBD1 (5 bases). The sample consisted of naive CD8+ T cells from blood, with Jurkat cell RNA spiked in. Noted subset: FACS-sorted CD8+CD4-CCR7+CD45RA+ naive T cells. The CDR3 sequence is CASSPSTEIPDTQYF. CDR3 coding DNA: TGTGCCAGCAGCCCGTCGACAGAGATCCCAGATACGCAGTATTTT.